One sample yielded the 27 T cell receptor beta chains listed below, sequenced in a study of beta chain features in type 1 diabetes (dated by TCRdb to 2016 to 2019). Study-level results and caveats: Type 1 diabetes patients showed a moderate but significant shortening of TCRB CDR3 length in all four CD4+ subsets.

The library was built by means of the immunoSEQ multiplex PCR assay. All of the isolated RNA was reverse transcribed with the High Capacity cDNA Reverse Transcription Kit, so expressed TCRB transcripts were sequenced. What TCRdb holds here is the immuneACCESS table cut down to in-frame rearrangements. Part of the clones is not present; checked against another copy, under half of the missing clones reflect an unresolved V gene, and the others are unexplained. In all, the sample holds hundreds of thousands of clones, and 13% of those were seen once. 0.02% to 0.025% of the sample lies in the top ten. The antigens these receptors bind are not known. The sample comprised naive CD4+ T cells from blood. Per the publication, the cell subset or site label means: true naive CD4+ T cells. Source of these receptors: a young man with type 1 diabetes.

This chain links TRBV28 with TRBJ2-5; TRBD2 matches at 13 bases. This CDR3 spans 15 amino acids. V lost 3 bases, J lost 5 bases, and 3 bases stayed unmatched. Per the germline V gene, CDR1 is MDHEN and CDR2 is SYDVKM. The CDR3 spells CASSFLTSGGETQYF. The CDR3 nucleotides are TGTGCCAGCAGTTTCTTGACTAGCGGGGGGGAGACCCAGTACTTC.

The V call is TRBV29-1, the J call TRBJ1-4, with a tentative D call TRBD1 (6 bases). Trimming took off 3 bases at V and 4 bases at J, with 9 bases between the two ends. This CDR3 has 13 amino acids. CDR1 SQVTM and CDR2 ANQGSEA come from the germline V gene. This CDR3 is CSVEGGVNEKLFF. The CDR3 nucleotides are TGCAGCGTTGAGGGGGGCGTTAATGAAAAACTGTTTTTT.

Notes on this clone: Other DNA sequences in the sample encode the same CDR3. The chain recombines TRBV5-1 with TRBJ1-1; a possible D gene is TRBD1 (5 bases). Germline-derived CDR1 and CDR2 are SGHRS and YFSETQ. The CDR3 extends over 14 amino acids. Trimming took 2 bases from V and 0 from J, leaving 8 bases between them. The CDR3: CASSLGTVNTEAFF. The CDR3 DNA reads TGCGCCAGCAGCTTAGGGACGGTGAACACTGAAGCTTTCTTT.

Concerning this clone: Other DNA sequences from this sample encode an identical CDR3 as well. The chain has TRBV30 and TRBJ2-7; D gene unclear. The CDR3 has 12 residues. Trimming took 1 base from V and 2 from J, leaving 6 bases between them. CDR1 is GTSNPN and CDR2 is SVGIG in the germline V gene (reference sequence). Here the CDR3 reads CAWSASTYEQYF. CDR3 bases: TGTGCCTGGAGTGCCAGCACCTACGAGCAGTACTTC.

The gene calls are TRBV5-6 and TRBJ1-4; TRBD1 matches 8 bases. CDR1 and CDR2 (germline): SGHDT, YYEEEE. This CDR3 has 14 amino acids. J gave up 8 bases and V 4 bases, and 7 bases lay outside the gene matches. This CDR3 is CASSAGQDWEKLFF. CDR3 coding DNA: TGTGCCAGCAGCGCGGGACAGGATTGGGAAAAACTGTTTTTT.

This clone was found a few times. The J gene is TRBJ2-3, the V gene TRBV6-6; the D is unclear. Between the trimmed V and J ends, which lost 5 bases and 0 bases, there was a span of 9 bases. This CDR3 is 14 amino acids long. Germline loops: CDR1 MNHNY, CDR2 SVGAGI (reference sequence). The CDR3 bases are TGTGCCAGCAGTCCCGCAGCTAGCACAGATACGCAGTATTTT. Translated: CASSPAASTDTQYF.

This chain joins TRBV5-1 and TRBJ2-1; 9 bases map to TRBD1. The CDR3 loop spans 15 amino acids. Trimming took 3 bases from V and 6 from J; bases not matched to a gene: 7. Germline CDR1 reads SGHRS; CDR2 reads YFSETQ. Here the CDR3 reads CASSWGQGLSNEQFF. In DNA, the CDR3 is TGCGCCAGCAGCTGGGGACAGGGACTTAGCAATGAGCAGTTCTTC.

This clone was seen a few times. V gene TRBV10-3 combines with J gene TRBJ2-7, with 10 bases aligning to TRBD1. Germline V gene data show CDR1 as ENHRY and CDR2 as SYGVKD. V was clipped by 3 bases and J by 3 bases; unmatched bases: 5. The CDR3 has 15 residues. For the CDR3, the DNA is TGTGCCATCAGTGAAATGGGGACAGGGGTCTACGAGCAGTACTTC. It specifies CAISEMGTGVYEQYF.

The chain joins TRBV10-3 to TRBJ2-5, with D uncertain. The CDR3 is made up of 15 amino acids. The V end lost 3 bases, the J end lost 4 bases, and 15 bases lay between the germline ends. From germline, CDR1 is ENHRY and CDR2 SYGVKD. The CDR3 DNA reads TGTGCCATCAGTGACTCGTCTAGTTCTTCAGAGACCCAGTACTTC. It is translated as CAISDSSSSSETQYF.

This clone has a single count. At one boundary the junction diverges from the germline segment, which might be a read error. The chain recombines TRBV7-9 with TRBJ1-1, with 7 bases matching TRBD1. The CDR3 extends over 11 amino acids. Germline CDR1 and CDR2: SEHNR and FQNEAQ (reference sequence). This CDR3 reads CASSLGQGTLF. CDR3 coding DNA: TGTGCCAGCAGCTTAGGACAGGGTACGCTCTTT.

The CDR3 region has the DNA TGTGCCAGCAGTCTCAGACACAACTACGAGCAGTACTTC. It specifies CASSLRHNYEQYF. The chain couples TRBV6-5 to TRBJ2-7; the D is unclear. The CDR3 has 13 residues. V was cut by 5 bases and J by 3 bases, with 11 bases left in between. Per the germline V gene, CDR1 is MNHEY and CDR2 is SVGAGI.

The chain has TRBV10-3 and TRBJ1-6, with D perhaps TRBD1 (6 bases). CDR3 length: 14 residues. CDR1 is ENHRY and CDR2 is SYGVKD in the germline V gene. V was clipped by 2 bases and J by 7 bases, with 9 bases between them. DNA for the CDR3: TGTGCCATCAGTGAGGAGGGGGGAAATTCACCCCTCCACTTT. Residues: CAISEEGGNSPLHF.

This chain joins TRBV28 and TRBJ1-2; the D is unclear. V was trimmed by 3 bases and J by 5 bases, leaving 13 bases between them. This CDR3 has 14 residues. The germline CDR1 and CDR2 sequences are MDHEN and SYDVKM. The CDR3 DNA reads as TGTGCCAGCAGTTTCGCTACCGCGGGTTATGGCTACACCTTC. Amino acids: CASSFATAGYGYTF.

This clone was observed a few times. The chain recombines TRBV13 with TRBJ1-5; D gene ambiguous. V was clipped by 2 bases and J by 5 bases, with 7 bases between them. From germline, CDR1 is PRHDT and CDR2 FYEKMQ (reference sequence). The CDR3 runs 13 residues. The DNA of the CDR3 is TGTGCCAGCAGCTTATCTCGGGATCAGCCCCAGCATTTT. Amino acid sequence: CASSLSRDQPQHF.

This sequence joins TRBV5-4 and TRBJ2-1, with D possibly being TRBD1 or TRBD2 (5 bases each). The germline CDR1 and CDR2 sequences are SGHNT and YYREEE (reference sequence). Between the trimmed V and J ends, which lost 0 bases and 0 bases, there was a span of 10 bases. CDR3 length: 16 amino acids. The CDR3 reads CASSLVSGTSYNEQFF. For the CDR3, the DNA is TGTGCCAGCAGCTTGGTCTCTGGGACCTCCTACAATGAGCAGTTCTTC.

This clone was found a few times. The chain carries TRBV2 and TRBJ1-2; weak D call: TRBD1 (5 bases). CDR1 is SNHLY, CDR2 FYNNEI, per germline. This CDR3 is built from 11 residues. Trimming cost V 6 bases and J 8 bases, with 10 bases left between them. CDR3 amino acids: CASSRDSGYTF. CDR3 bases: TGTGCCAGCAGCCGGGACTCAGGCTACACCTTC.

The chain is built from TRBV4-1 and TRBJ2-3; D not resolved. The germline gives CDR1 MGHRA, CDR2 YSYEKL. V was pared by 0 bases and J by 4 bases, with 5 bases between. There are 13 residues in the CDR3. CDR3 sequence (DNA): TGCGCCAGCAGCCAAGAGTCACCAGATACGCAGTATTTT. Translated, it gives CASSQESPDTQYF.

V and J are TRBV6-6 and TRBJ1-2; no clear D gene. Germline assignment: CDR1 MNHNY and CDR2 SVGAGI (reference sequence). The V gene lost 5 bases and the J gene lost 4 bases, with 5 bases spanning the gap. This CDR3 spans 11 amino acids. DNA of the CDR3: TGTGCCAGCAGTGACCTCTATGGCTACACCTTC. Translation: CASSDLYGYTF.

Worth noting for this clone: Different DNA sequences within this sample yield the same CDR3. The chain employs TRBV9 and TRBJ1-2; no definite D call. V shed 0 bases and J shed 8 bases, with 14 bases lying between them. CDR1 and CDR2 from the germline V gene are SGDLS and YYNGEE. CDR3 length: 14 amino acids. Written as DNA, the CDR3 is TGTGCCAGCAGCGTAGGAGGCCAAGGCGGAGGCTACACCTTC. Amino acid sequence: CASSVGGQGGGYTF.

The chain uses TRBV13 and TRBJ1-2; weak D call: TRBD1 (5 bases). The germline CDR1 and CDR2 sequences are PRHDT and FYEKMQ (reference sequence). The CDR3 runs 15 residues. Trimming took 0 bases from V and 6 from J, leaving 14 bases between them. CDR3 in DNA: TGTGCCAGCAGCTTAGGCCTCGGGGGAGGCAATGGCTACACCTTC. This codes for CASSLGLGGGNGYTF.

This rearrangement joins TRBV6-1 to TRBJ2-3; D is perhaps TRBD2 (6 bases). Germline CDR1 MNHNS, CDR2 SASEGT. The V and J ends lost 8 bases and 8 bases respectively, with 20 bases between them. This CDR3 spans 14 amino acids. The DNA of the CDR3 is TGTGCCAGCCATGAGATAACCGGGCGGGGTACGCAGTATTTT. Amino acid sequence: CASHEITGRGTQYF.

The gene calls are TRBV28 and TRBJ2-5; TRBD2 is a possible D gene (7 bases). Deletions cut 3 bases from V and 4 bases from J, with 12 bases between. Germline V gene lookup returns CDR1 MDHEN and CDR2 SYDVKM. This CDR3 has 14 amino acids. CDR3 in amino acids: CASSFGGGSETQYF. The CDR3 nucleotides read TGTGCCAGCAGTTTCGGCGGGGGCTCAGAGACCCAGTACTTC.

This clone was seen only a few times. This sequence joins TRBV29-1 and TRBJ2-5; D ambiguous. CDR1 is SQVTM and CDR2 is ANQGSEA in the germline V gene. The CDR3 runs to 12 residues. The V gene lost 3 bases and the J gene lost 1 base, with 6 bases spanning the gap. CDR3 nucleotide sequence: TGCAGCGTTGATGGCCTCCAAGAGACCCAGTACTTC. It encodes CSVDGLQETQYF.

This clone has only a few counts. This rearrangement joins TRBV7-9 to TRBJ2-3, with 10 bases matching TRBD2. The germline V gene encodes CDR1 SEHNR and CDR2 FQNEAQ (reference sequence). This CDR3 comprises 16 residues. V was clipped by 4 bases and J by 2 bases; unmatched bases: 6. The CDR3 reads CASSSRTSGYTDTQYF. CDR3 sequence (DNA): TGTGCCAGCAGCTCGAGGACTAGCGGTTACACAGATACGCAGTATTTT.

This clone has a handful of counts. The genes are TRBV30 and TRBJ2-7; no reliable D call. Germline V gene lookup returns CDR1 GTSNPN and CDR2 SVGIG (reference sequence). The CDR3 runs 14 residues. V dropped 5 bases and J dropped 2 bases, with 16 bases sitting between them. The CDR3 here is CAWGQALAPYEQYF. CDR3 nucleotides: TGTGCCTGGGGCCAGGCCCTTGCTCCCTACGAGCAGTACTTC.

CDR3 in amino acids: CAWSPGTLTQPLFF. The DNA for the CDR3 is TGTGCCTGGAGTCCCGGGACACTTACCCAGCCCCTGTTTTTT. The V gene is TRBV30, the J gene TRBJ1-4; D is possibly TRBD1 (6 bases). Trimming pared 2 bases from V and 14 bases from J, leaving 21 bases between. Germline assignment: CDR1 GTSNPN and CDR2 SVGIG (reference sequence). There are 14 residues in the CDR3. Using reference TRBV30 and TRBJ1-4 for the parts outside the CDR3, the full variable domain is SQTIHQWPATLVQPVGSPLSLECTVEGTSNPNLYWYRQAAGRGLQLLFYSVGIGQISSEVPQNLSASRPQDRQFILSSKKLLLSDSGFYLCAWSPGTLTQPLFFGSGTQLSVL.

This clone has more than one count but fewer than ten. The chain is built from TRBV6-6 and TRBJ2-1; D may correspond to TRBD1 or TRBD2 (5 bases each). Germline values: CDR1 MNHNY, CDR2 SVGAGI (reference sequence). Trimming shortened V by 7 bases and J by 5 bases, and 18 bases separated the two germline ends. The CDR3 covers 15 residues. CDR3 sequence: CASNRGSGNNNEQFF. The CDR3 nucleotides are TGTGCCAGCAACAGAGGGTCAGGGAATAACAATGAGCAGTTCTTC.